One sample yielded the 23 T cell receptor beta chains listed below, sequenced in a study of blood T cell repertoires in COVID-19 (dated by TCRdb to between 2020 and 2021). The library was produced with the immunoSEQ multiplex PCR assay. TCRdb holds this immuneACCESS table with in-frame rearrangements only. Some clones are missing; in checked studies, unresolved V genes explain under half, and the rest has no known cause. The sample contains about 130,000 clones, over 85% of them found a single time. The ten top clones hold under 4.5% of the sample. Sequencing was done on a sample of peripheral blood. All receptors come from a man over 45 with active COVID-19.

This chain uses TRBV6-5 with TRBJ2-7, with D perhaps matching TRBD1 (5 bases). Germline V gene sequence: CDR1 MNHEY, CDR2 SVGAGI. The CDR3 length is 13 residues. V lost 5 bases, J lost 6 bases, and 14 bases lay in between. CDR3: CASSRDRRGEQYV. The CDR3, as DNA: TGTGCCAGCAGTCGAGACAGAAGGGGCGAGCAGTACGTC.

The J gene is TRBJ2-1, the V gene TRBV13, with TRBD2 matching 13 bases. Trimming removed 2 bases from V and 6 bases from J; junction bases left unmatched: 16. CDR3 size: 20 residues. Germline-derived CDR1 and CDR2 are PRHDT and FYEKMQ (reference sequence). This CDR3 is CASSLSGYFLTSGGANEQFF. DNA of the CDR3: TGTGCCAGCAGCTTATCCGGTTACTTCCTTACTAGCGGGGGGGCCAATGAGCAGTTCTTC.

The genes are TRBV18 and TRBJ2-3; 9 nucleotides agree with TRBD2. The CDR3 has 19 residues. Unmatched junction bases numbered 11, after V lost 0 bases and J lost 1 base. CDR1 is KGHSH, CDR2 LQKENI, per germline. CDR3 sequence reads: CASSPPKTSGSGGTDTQYF. The CDR3 bases are TGTGCCAGCTCACCACCGAAGACTAGCGGCTCAGGGGGCACAGATACGCAGTATTTT.

A single count supports this clone. CDR3 sequence reads: CASSGQEYNEQFF. The CDR3 nucleotides are TGTGCCAGCAGCGGACAGGAGTACAATGAGCAGTTCTTC. The chain carries TRBV7-9 and TRBJ2-1; 7 positions agree with TRBD1. Germline trimming cut 5 bases from V and 4 bases from J; bases unmatched to any gene: 2. This CDR3 is built from 13 residues. CDR1 and CDR2 (germline): SEHNR, FQNEAQ (reference sequence).

This clone was seen only once. The chain employs TRBV6-6 and TRBJ2-7; 7 nucleotides agree with TRBD1. Germline V gene lookup returns CDR1 MNHNY and CDR2 SVGAGI (reference sequence). With V trimmed by 5 bases and J by 7 bases, 8 bases remained unmatched. The CDR3 has 13 amino acids. CDR3 sequence: CASSGTVQNEQYF. The CDR3 bases are TGTGCCAGCAGTGGGACAGTACAGAATGAGCAGTACTTC.

This rearrangement joins TRBV7-7 to TRBJ2-3; 9 positions agree with TRBD2. Losses at the gene ends were 5 bases for V and 2 bases for J; bases not matched to a gene: 5. The CDR3 sequence is 15 residues long. The germline CDR1 and CDR2 sequences are SSHAT and FNYEAQ (reference sequence). Here the CDR3 reads CASSQAGGPTDTQYF. The CDR3 DNA follows: TGTGCCAGCAGCCAAGCGGGGGGCCCCACAGATACGCAGTATTTT. Full variable domain (remainder filled in from reference TRBV7-7 and TRBJ2-3): GAGVSQSPRYKVTKRGQDVTLRCDPISSHATLYWYQQALGQGPEFLTYFNYEAQPDKSGLPSDRFSAERPEGSISTLTIQRTEQRDSAMYRCASSQAGGPTDTQYFGPGTRLTVL.

This clone occurred once. The V and J genes are TRBV7-2 and TRBJ2-1; 9 nucleotides line up with TRBD1. V lost 5 bases and J lost 0; bases outside the gene matches: 5. The germline CDR1 and CDR2 sequences are SGHTA and FQGNSA. The CDR3 contains 16 residues. CDR3 DNA: TGTGCCAGCAGCCTCCGGGACAGGGCCTCCTACAATGAGCAGTTCTTC. Translating gives CASSLRDRASYNEQFF. Combining the CDR3 with reference TRBV7-2 and TRBJ2-1 gives the whole variable domain GAGVSQSPSNKVTEKGKDVELRCDPISGHTALYWYRQSLGQGLEFLIYFQGNSAPDKSGLPSDRFSAERTGGSVSTLTIQRTQQEDSAVYLCASSLRDRASYNEQFFGPGTRLTVL.

The rearrangement links TRBV6-5 to TRBJ1-2; D ambiguous. Trimming took 1 base from V and 2 from J, leaving 14 bases between them. Germline CDR1 reads MNHEY; CDR2 reads SVGAGI. The CDR3 covers 16 residues. CDR3 DNA sequence: TGTGCCAGCAGTTACTTGAGGGAGGCCCAAAACTATGGCTACACCTTC. Amino acid sequence: CASSYLREAQNYGYTF.

V is TRBV27 and J is TRBJ1-6, with 10 positions matching TRBD1. CDR1 and CDR2 from the germline V gene are MNHEY and SMNVEV (reference sequence). The CDR3 sequence is 17 residues long. The V segment lost 2 bases and the J segment 9 bases; nucleotides outside the gene matches: 10. The DNA for the CDR3 is TGTGCCAGCAGTTTAACTTTTAGACAGGGGGCCGGTTCACCCCTCCACTTT. Translated, it gives CASSLTFRQGAGSPLHF.

The V call is TRBV7-8, the J call TRBJ2-1; 7 positions match TRBD2. The CDR3 is 15 residues long. Trimming took 6 bases from V and 4 from J; bases not matched to a gene: 9. Germline assignment: CDR1 SGHVS and CDR2 FQNEAQ. In DNA form, the CDR3 reads TGTGCCAGCAGTCCCCGGTTGCGGGAGTACAATGAGCAGTTCTTC. It yields the protein CASSPRLREYNEQFF.

This clone was seen just once. One end of the junction does not line up with germline, which may come from a read error. The chain employs TRBV30 and TRBJ2-3; D possibly corresponds to TRBD1 (5 bases). The CDR3 loop spans 15 amino acids. Germline values: CDR1 GTSNPN, CDR2 SVGIG (reference sequence). CDR3 in DNA: TGTGCCTGGAGTGCTTTCTCAACCAGGGTCAGCCCTAGGGGTTTT. It codes for CAWSAFSTRVSPRGF.

V and J are TRBV11-1 and TRBJ1-1; 8 nucleotides align to TRBD1. This CDR3 has 14 residues. The germline gives CDR1 SGHAT, CDR2 FQDESV (reference sequence). V was clipped by 3 bases and J by 4 bases; unmatched bases: 4. CDR3 bases: TGTGCCAGCAGCTTCGACAGGGGAGGCACTGAAGCTTTCTTT. Protein product: CASSFDRGGTEAFF.

J is TRBJ2-5 and V is TRBV2; 11 bases are shared with TRBD2. V lost 7 bases to trimming and J lost 4 bases; unmatched junction nucleotides: 5. In germline, CDR1 is SNHLY, CDR2 FYNNEI. The length of the CDR3 is 14 residues. CDR3 sequence reads: CASKTGLAGETQYF. The CDR3 DNA follows: TGTGCCAGCAAGACAGGACTAGCGGGAGAGACCCAGTACTTC. The entire variable domain, with the rest obtained from reference TRBV2 and TRBJ2-5, is as follows: EPEVTQTPSHQVTQMGQEVILRCVPISNHLYFYWYRQILGQKVEFLVSFYNNEISEKSEIFDDQFSVERPDGSNFTLKIRSTKLEDSAMYFCASKTGLAGETQYFGPGTRLLVL.

The chain recombines TRBV11-2 with TRBJ2-3, with D tentatively TRBD1 (5 bases). The CDR3 runs to 19 residues. CDR1 and CDR2 from the germline V gene are SGHAT and FQNNGV. V lost 3 bases, J lost 1 base, and 23 bases lay in between. In nucleotides, the CDR3 is TGTGCCAGCAGCTTGTATCTAACGGGTCAGGGTATGCGCACAGATACGCAGTATTTT. Protein: CASSLYLTGQGMRTDTQYF.

DNA of the CDR3: TGTGCCACCAGTGATAGATCCCGACTAGCGGGACTCACAGATACGCAGTATTTT. As protein: CATSDRSRLAGLTDTQYF. The genes are TRBV24-1 and TRBJ2-3; 11 nucleotides align to TRBD2. Trimming removed 3 bases from V and 2 bases from J; junction bases left unmatched: 9. The CDR3 consists of 18 residues. Per the germline V gene, CDR1 is KGHDR and CDR2 is SFDVKD.

This chain joins TRBV2 and TRBJ2-5; 7 bases are shared with TRBD2. The CDR3 sequence is 15 residues long. Unmatched junction bases numbered 14, after V lost 8 bases and J lost 5 bases. CDR1 is SNHLY and CDR2 is FYNNEI in the germline V gene. CDR3 DNA: TGTGCCAGCGACCCCACCGCGGGGGTTTGGGAGACCCAGTACTTC. As protein: CASDPTAGVWETQYF.

This sequence joins TRBV5-1 and TRBJ1-1, with a possible D match to TRBD1 (6 bases). V shed 4 bases and J shed 1 base, with 11 bases lying between them. CDR1 SGHRS and CDR2 YFSETQ come from the germline V gene. The CDR3 runs to 14 residues. CDR3 sequence reads: CASSKGHSNTEAFF. The CDR3 DNA is TGCGCCAGCAGCAAGGGACACTCGAACACTGAAGCTTTCTTT.

This clone was found once. V usage is TRBV5-5 and J usage is TRBJ1-6, with 10 bases lining up with TRBD1. This CDR3 has 14 amino acids. CDR1 and CDR2 from the germline V gene are SGHKS and YYEKEE (reference sequence). V trimming: 3 bases; J trimming: 7 bases; junction bases outside the gene matches: 1. The CDR3 sequence is CASSWGQGNSPLHF. In nucleotides, the CDR3 is TGTGCCAGCAGCTGGGGACAGGGGAATTCACCCCTCCACTTT.

The rearrangement uses TRBV27 and TRBJ2-7; D gene unclear. This CDR3 contains 15 residues. The germline V and J ends were trimmed by 2 bases and 2 bases, with 13 bases remaining between them. From germline, CDR1 is MNHEY and CDR2 SMNVEV (reference sequence). The CDR3 spells CASSLGPGLAYEQYV. The CDR3 nucleotides are TGTGCCAGCAGTTTAGGGCCAGGCTTGGCCTACGAGCAGTACGTC.

The chain is built from TRBV6-5 and TRBJ2-3, with D unclear. CDR1 is MNHEY, CDR2 SVGAGI, per germline. The CDR3 has 14 residues. The V end was cut by 0 bases, the J end by 2 bases, with 6 bases between. DNA of the CDR3: TGTGCCAGCAGTTACTCGGGCTCCACAGATACGCAGTATTTT. It specifies CASSYSGSTDTQYF.

The chain recombines TRBV7-2 with TRBJ1-1, with 8 positions matching TRBD1. This CDR3 has 16 residues. The J segment lost 4 bases and the V segment lost 4 bases, leaving 11 bases of the junction unmatched. Germline lookup yields CDR1 SGHTA and CDR2 FQGNSA. In nucleotides, the CDR3 is TGTGCCAGCAGCTCACGCAGGACAGGGACGGGCACTGAAGCTTTCTTT. This codes for CASSSRRTGTGTEAFF.

This clone was observed once. CDR3 DNA sequence: TGTGCCAGTAGTATTGGCGGGAGTCGGAATGAGCAGTTCTTC. Translation gives CASSIGGSRNEQFF. The chain joins TRBV19 to TRBJ2-1, with 7 bases lining up with TRBD2. There are 14 residues in the CDR3. Trimming took 3 bases from V and 7 from J; bases not matched to a gene: 6. Germline-derived CDR1 and CDR2 are LNHDA and SQIVND (reference sequence).

This chain links TRBV5-6 with TRBJ2-2; TRBD1 might be the D (5 bases). CDR3 size: 15 residues. Between the trimmed V and J ends, which lost 0 bases and 4 bases, there was a span of 10 bases. The germline CDR1 and CDR2 sequences are SGHDT and YYEEEE. The CDR3 DNA sequence: TGTGCCAGCAGCTTGGGTGGGGCTGTCACCGGGGAGCTGTTTTTT. Its translation is CASSLGGAVTGELFF.